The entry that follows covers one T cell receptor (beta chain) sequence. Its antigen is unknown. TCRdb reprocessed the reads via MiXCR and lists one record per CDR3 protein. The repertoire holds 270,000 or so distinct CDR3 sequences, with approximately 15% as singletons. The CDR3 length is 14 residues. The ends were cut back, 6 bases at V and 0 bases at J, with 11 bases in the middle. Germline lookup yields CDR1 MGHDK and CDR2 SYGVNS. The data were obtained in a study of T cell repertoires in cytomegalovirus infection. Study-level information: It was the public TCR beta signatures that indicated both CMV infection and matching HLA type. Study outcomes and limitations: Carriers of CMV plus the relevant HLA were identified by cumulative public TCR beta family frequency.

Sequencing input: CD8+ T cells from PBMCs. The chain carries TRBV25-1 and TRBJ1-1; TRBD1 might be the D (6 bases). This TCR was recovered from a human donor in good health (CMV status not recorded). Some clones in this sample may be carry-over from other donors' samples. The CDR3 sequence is CASSVTGVNTEAFF. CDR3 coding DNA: TGTGCCAGCAGCGTGACAGGTGTGAACACTGAAGCTTTCTTT.